The sequence of this T cell receptor (beta chain) was determined in a study of blood T cell repertoires in COVID-19. Study-level background: Spain, Italy and the United States supplied samples that represented acute and convalescent COVID-19.

V lost 0 bases, J lost 6 bases, and 8 bases lay in between. Per germline, CDR1 SEHNR and CDR2 FQNEAQ (reference sequence). There are 13 residues in the CDR3. TCRdb's copy holds only in-frame clones and misses some; the assay was immunoSEQ multiplex PCR. The sample comprises about 200,000 clones, approximately 90% of which are singletons, and approximately 0.66% rests with the top ten. Sequences were obtained from peripheral blood. The rearrangement uses TRBV7-9 and TRBJ1-1; D may be TRBD1 (6 bases). This receptor was obtained from a man between 35 and 55 years old with acute or convalescent COVID-19. The CDR3 is CASSLAGQPEAFF. The CDR3 nucleotides read TGTGCCAGCAGCTTAGCAGGACAGCCTGAAGCTTTCTTT.